This T cell receptor beta chain originates from a study of T cell clonality in common variable immunodeficiency. Overall study results and limits: Fewer deletions and N-nucleotide insertions were reportedly seen in common variable immunodeficiency TCR beta sequences. Patient heterogeneity in the CVID cohort limited correlations between repertoire features and clinical complications.

Using immunoSEQ multiplex PCR, the repertoire was profiled, and TCRdb retains in-frame clones only, with some absent. This repertoire holds 20,000 to 30,000 clones, and none appear only once. Deletions cut 6 bases from V and 3 bases from J, with 14 bases between. From germline, CDR1 is SNHLY and CDR2 FYNNEI. The CDR3 is 14 amino acids. In this sample, this clone turned up a few times. Its antigen is undetermined. Sequencing ends 3 residues short of the CDR3 end; the germline J gene provides the rest. The TCR was taken from a human donor with common variable immunodeficiency. The material sequenced was peripheral blood mononuclear cells. The V call is TRBV2, the J call TRBJ2-5; TRBD1 might be the D (6 bases). The sequenced CDR3 bases are TGTGCCAGCAGGGACGACAGGTCAGAAGAGACC. This gives the protein CASRDDRSEET. The entire CDR3 sequence reads CASRDDRSEETQYF.